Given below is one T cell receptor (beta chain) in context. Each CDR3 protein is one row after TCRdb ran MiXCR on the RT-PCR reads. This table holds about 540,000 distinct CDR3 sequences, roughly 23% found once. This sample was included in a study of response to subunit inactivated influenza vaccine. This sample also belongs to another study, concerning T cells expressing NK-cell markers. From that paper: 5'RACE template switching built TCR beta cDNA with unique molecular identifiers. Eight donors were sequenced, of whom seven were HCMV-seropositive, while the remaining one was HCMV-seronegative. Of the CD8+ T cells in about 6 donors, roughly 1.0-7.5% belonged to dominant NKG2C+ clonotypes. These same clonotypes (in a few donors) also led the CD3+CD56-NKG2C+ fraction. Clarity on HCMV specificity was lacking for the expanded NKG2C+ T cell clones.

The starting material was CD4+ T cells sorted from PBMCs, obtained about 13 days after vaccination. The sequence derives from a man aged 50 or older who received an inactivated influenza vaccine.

The CDR3 region is CASTPRTGKNTEAFF. The DNA of the CDR3 is TGTGCCAGCACCCCCAGGACAGGGAAGAACACTGAAGCTTTCTTT. This chain connects TRBV11-2 to TRBJ1-1; 8 nucleotides agree with TRBD1. This CDR3 comprises 15 residues. Germline V gene sequence: CDR1 SGHAT, CDR2 FQNNGV. V dropped 7 bases and J dropped 1; count of bases not matched to a gene: 8.